The 5 T cell receptor beta chains listed next were all sequenced from one sample in a study of OX40 agonist ivuxolimab in advanced cancers. The protocol was immunoSEQ multiplex PCR, while the TCRdb copy is restricted to in-frame clones and leaves out a portion. The repertoire includes about 73,000 clones, about 93% of them detected once, and around 0.5% sits in the top ten. The sequencing here drew on CD4+ or CD8+ T cells sorted from blood, taken in a trial of the OX40 agonist ivuxolimab. These receptor sequences come from an adult with an advanced solid tumor such as melanoma, head and neck, liver or kidney cancer.

This chain connects TRBV11-3 to TRBJ2-2, with TRBD1 as a possible D gene (6 bases). CDR1 and CDR2 from the germline V gene are SGHNT and YENEEA. V dropped 4 bases and J dropped 7 bases, with 10 bases sitting between them. The CDR3 totals 13 residues. CDR3 bases: TGTGCCAGCAGCTCAGGGGTGGGCGGGGAGCTGTTTTTT. Amino acids: CASSSGVGGELFF.

CDR3 loop: CASAAGVNQPQHF. The CDR3 DNA is TGTGCCAGCGCGGCAGGGGTAAATCAGCCCCAGCATTTT. V gene TRBV7-3 combines with J gene TRBJ1-5, with a possible D match to TRBD1 (6 bases). V lost 8 bases, J lost 4 bases, and 12 bases lay in between. In germline, CDR1 is SGHTA, CDR2 FQGTGA. The CDR3 covers 13 residues.

The CDR3 here is CAWSDVDRIPGNTIYF. CDR3 sequence (DNA): TGTGCCTGGAGTGACGTTGACCGGATCCCTGGAAACACCATATATTTT. V and J are TRBV30 and TRBJ1-3, with D uncertain. This CDR3 comprises 16 residues. The germline CDR1 and CDR2 sequences are GTSNPN and SVGIG (reference sequence). V shed 1 base and J shed 2 bases, with 15 bases lying between them.

The chain combines TRBV7-3 with TRBJ2-7, with unresolved D. The V gene lost 2 bases and the J gene lost 0 bases, with 5 bases spanning the gap. CDR1 SGHTA and CDR2 FQGTGA come from the germline V gene. CDR3 length equals 13 residues. The CDR3 loop is CASSLGYSYEQYF. The DNA for the CDR3 is TGTGCCAGCAGCTTAGGGTACTCCTACGAGCAGTACTTC.

This chain uses TRBV28 with TRBJ2-5; a possible D gene is TRBD2 (6 bases). The germline V gene has CDR1 MDHEN and CDR2 SYDVKM. CDR3 size: 14 residues. V lost 3 bases, J lost 1 base, and 9 bases lay in between. CDR3 coding DNA: TGTGCCAGCAGTTTTGCGGGGATCCAAGAGACCCAGTACTTC. This codes for CASSFAGIQETQYF.